This TCR beta chain was identified in a study of T cells in localized non-small cell lung cancer. Assay used: immunoSEQ multiplex PCR; TCRdb lists only in-frame clones, some missing. The sample lists some 37,000 clones; around 90% were seen once. The CDR3 sequence is 16 residues long. Germline CDR1 reads SGHVS; CDR2 reads FQNEAQ. V was cut by 4 bases and J by 4 bases, with 19 bases left in between. Here the sequenced sample was peripheral blood, taken before any cancer treatment. V gene TRBV7-8 combines with J gene TRBJ1-1; TRBD1 is a possible D gene (5 bases). The sequence derives from a man between 18 and 49 years old with stage I lung adenocarcinoma. The CDR3 reads CASSSPLEGRVTEAFF. In DNA form, the CDR3 reads TGTGCCAGCAGCTCCCCCTTGGAGGGGAGAGTCACTGAAGCTTTCTTT.